This entry is about one TCR beta chain. Its antigen is undetermined. The data were produced by immunoSEQ multiplex PCR, yet TCRdb's version contains in-frame clones alone and is incomplete. The sample lists under 2.5 million clones, around 93% occurring once. CDR1 is SGHDT, CDR2 YYEEEE, per germline. The CDR3 consists of 14 residues. Trimming shortened V by 1 base and J by 5 bases, and 10 bases separated the two germline ends. The data belong to a study of shared clonotypes between healthy human individuals. The study's findings and limits: Researchers sampled blood only, noting tissue repertoires likely differ.

The chain recombines TRBV5-6 with TRBJ1-3; D uncertain. Sequenced input: naive CD4+ T cells from PBMCs. Subset in this sample: CD45RA+ positively selected. This sequence originates from a man aged 18 to 30 in good health. Some clones in this sample may be carry-over from other donors' samples. In DNA form, the CDR3 reads TGTGCCAGCAGCTTGTGGTCTGGGAGAAACACCATATATTTT. Amino acids: CASSLWSGRNTIYF. Looking up the rest from reference TRBV5-6 and TRBJ1-3 gives the full variable domain: DAGVTQSPTHLIKTRGQQVTLRCSPKSGHDTVSWYQQALGQGPQFIFQYYEEEERQRGNFPDRFSGHQFPNYSSELNVNALLLGDSALYLCASSLWSGRNTIYFGEGSWLTVV.